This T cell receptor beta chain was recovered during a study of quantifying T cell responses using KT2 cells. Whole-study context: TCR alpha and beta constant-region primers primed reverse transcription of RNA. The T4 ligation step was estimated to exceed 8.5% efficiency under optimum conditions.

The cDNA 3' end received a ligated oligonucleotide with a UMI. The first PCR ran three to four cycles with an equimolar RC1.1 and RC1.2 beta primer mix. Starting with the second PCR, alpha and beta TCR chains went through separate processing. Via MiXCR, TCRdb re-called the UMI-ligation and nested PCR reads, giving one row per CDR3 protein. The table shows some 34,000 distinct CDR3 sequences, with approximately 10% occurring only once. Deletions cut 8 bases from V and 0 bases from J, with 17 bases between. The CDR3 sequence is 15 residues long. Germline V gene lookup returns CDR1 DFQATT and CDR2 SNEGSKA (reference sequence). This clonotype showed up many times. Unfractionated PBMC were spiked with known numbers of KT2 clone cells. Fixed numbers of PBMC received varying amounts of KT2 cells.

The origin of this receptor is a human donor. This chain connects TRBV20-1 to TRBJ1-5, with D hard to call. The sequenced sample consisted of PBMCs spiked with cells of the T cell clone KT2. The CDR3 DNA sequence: TGCAGTCCGCTAAAGCCTGGCCCTAGCAATCAGCCCCAGCATTTT. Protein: CSPLKPGPSNQPQHF.